The clone carrying this T cell receptor beta chain was detected ten times or more. Sequenced patients had shown CD8+CD57+ cell expansion by flow cytometry. Patients uniformly had severe acquired aplastic anemia. The template used for profiling TCR beta VDJ and CDR3 was genomic DNA. TCRdb re-derived calls from the reads in MiXCR, one entry per CDR3 protein. Among approximately 100,000 distinct CDR3 sequences listed, about 66% were seen once. This entry belongs to a study of CD8+CD57+ T cells in acquired aplastic anemia. The CDR3 consists of 16 residues. Trimming removed 2 bases from V and 0 bases from J, with 14 bases in between. Germline V CDR1 and CDR2: MNHEY, SMNVEV (reference sequence).

The clonotype comes from a human donor with aplastic anemia. Sequenced sample: sorted CD4+, CD8+, or CD8+CD57+ T cells (not recorded which) from PBMCs. V usage is TRBV27 and J usage is TRBJ2-7, with D uncertain. CDR3 loop: CASSLLVGRSSYEQYF. CDR3 coding DNA: TGTGCCAGCAGTTTACTGGTCGGTAGGAGCTCCTACGAGCAGTACTTC.